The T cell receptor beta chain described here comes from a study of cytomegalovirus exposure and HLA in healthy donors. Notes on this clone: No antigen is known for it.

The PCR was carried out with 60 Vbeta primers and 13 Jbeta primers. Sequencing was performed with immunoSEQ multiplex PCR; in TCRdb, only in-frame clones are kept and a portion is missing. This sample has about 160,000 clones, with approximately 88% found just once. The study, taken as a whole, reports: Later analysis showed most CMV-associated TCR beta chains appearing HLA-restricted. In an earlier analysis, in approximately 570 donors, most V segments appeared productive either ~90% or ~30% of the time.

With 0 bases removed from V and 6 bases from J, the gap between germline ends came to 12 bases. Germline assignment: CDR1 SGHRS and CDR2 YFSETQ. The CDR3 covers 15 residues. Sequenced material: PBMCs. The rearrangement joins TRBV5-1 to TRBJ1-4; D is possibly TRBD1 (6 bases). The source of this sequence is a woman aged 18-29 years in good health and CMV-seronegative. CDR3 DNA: TGCGCCAGCAGCTTGGAGGGGGGGGTTTATGAAAAACTGTTTTTT. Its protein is CASSLEGGVYEKLFF.